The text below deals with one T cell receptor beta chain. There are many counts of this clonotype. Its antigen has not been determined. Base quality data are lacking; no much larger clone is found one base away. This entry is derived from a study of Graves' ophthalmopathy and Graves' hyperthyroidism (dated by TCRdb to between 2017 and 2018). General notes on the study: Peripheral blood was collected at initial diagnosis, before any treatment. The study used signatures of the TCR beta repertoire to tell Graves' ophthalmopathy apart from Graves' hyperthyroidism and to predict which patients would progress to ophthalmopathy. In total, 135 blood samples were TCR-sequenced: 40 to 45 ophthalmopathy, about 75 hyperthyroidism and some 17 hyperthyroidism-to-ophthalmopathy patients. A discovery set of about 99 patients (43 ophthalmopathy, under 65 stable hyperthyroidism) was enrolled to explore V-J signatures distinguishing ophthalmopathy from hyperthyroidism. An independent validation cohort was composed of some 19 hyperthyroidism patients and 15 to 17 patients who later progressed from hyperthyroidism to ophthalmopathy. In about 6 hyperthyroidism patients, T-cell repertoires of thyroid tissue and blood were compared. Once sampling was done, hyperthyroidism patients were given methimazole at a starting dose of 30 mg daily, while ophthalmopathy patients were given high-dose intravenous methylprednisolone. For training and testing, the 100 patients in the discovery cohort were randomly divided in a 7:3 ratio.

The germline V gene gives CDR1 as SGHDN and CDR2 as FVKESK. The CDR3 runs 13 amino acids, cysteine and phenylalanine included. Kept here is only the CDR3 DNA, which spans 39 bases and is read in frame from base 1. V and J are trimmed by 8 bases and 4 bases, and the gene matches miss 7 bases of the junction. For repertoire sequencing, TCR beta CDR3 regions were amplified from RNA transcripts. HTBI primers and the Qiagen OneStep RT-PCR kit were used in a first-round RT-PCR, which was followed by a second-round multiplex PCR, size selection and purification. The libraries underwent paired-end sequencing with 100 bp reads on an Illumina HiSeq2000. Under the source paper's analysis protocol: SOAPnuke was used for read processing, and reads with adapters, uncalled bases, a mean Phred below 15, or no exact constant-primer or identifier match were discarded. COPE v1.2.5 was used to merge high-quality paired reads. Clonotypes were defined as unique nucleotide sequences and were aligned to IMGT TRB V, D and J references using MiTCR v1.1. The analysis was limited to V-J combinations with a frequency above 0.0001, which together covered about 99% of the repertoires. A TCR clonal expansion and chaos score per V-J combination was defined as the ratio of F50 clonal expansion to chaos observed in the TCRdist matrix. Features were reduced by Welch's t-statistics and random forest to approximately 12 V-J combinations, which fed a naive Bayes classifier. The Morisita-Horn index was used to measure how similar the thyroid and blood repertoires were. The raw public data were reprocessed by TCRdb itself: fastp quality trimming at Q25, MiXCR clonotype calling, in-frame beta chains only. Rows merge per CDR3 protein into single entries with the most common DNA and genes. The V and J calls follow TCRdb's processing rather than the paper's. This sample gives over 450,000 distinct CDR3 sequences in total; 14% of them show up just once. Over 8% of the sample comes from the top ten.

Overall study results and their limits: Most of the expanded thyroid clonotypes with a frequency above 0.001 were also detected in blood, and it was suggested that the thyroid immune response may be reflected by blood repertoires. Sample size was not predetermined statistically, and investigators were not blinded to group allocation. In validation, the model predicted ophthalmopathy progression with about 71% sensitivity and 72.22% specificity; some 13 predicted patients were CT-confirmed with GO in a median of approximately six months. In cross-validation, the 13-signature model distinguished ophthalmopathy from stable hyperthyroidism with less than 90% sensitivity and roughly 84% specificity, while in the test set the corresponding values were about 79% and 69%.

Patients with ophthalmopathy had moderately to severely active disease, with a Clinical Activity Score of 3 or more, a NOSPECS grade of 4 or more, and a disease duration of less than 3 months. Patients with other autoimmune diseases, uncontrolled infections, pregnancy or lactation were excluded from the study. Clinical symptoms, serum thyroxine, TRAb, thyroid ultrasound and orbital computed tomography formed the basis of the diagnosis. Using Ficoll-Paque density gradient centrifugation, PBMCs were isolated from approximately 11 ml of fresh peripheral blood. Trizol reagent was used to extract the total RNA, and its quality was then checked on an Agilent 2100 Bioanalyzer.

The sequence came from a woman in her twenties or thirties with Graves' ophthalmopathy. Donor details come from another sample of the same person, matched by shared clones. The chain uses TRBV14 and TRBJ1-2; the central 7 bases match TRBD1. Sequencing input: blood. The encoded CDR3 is CASGDSLFYGYTF. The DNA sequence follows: TGTGCCAGCGGGGACAGCCTTTTCTATGGCTACACCTTC. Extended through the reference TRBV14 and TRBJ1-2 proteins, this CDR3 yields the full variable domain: EAGVTQFPSHSVIEKGQTVTLRCDPISGHDNLYWYRRVMGKEIKFLLHFVKESKQDESGMPNNRFLAERTGGTYSTLKVQPAELEDSGVYFCASGDSLFYGYTFGSGTRLTVV.